Presented here are 27 T cell receptor beta chains from one specimen sequenced in a study of T cells expressing NK-cell markers. TCRdb re-called the 5' RACE reads, yielding one record per CDR3 amino acid sequence without DNA. The specimen's table records 400,000 to 450,000 distinct CDR3 sequences. Sample: blood T cells: a sorted CD56 or NKG2C T cell subset, CD4+ or CD8+ T cells, or bulk PBMC T cells (not recorded which). Receptor source: a woman between 18 and 70 years old in good health.

The chain uses TRBV4-2 and TRBJ2-6. Germline assignment: CDR1 LGHNA and CDR2 YNFKEQ. The CDR3 is 15 amino acids. Here the CDR3 reads CASSQVLSGANVLTF.

The gene calls are TRBV7-2 and TRBJ2-3. CDR1 and CDR2 (germline): SGHTA, FQGNSA. The CDR3 sequence is 14 residues long. CDR3 protein: CASSPRLAADTQYF.

The chain has TRBV20-1 and TRBJ2-2. Germline V gene sequence: CDR1 DFQATT, CDR2 SNEGSKA (reference sequence). CDR3 length: 15 amino acids. The CDR3 region is CSADRVTPDTGELFF.

The chain uses TRBV4-1 and TRBJ2-5. From germline, CDR1 is MGHRA and CDR2 YSYEKL. CDR3 length equals 14 residues. This CDR3 reads CASSQAGRKETQYF.

V usage is TRBV6-2 or TRBV6-3 and J usage is TRBJ2-2; there is no DNA to check the TCRdb D call of TRBD1. The CDR3 contains 14 residues. The V gene's germline CDR1 is MNHEY and CDR2 SVGEGT. CDR3 protein: CASSYGAAYGELFF.

The chain uses TRBV6-2 or TRBV6-3 and TRBJ1-5. From germline, CDR1 is MNHEY and CDR2 SVGEGT. The CDR3 runs to 16 residues. CDR3 residues: CASSGWALLSSQPQHF.

J is TRBJ2-1 and V is TRBV15. The CDR3 length is 13 residues. Germline CDR1 and CDR2: LNHNV and YYDKDF (reference sequence). The CDR3 is CATSSRLGDEQFF. The variable domain in full, completed from reference TRBV15 and TRBJ2-1, reads DAMVIQNPRYQVTQFGKPVTLSCSQTLNHNVMYWYQQKSSQAPKLLFHYYDKDFNNEADTPDNFQSRRPNTSFCFLDIRSPGLGDTAMYLCATSSRLGDEQFFGPGTRLTVL.

The chain's CDR3 is CAISESGLAGGYEQYF. V is TRBV10-3 and J is TRBJ2-7; TCRdb reports TRBD2, a call that lacks DNA to check it against. Germline V gene lookup returns CDR1 ENHRY and CDR2 SYGVKD. This CDR3 has 16 residues.

The V call is TRBV29-1, the J call TRBJ1-3; TCRdb designates TRBD1, a call that cannot be tested without DNA. Germline assignment: CDR1 SQVTM and CDR2 ANQGSEA. The CDR3 sequence is 14 residues long. The CDR3: CSVLAGGRGNTIYF.

The V gene is TRBV6-2 or TRBV6-3, the J gene TRBJ2-1; the TCRdb call, TRBD1, lacks DNA for checking. CDR1 is MNHEY, CDR2 SVGEGT, per germline. The CDR3 length is 15 residues. CDR3 residues: CASSYSSGAYNEQFF.

The V gene is TRBV6-1, the J gene TRBJ2-1; TCRdb's D call of TRBD1 is untestable without DNA. From germline, CDR1 is MNHNS and CDR2 SASEGT. CDR3 length equals 16 residues. CDR3 sequence reads: CASSPSGPAGFQRQFF.

The chain employs TRBV7-2 and TRBJ1-5; TCRdb's assignment of TRBD1 cannot be checked, as there is no DNA. CDR3 length: 14 amino acids. Germline loops: CDR1 SGHTA, CDR2 FQGNSA. CDR3 in amino acids: CASSSLTGDQPQHF.

V usage is TRBV7-3 and J usage is TRBJ2-3; TCRdb gives TRBD2 as the D gene, but with no DNA this cannot be confirmed. Germline V lookup: CDR1 SGHTA, CDR2 FQGTGA. The CDR3 totals 16 residues. CDR3 amino acids: CASSSGLAGVEDTQYF.

V and J are TRBV4-2 and TRBJ1-5; TCRdb's D call, TRBD1, is unchecked because there is no DNA. The CDR3 is made up of 15 amino acids. Germline V gives CDR1 LGHNA, CDR2 YNFKEQ. The CDR3 sequence is CASSPRDRSSEAQHF.

The J gene is TRBJ2-2, the V gene TRBV4-2. The CDR3 is 14 residues long. Germline V lookup: CDR1 LGHNA, CDR2 YNFKEQ. The CDR3 here is CASSQVVNTGELFF.

The V and J genes are TRBV7-2 and TRBJ2-7. Per germline, CDR1 SGHTA and CDR2 FQGNSA. The CDR3 loop spans 12 amino acids. The CDR3 spells CASSLLGYEQYF.

The chain has TRBV12-3 or TRBV12-4 and TRBJ1-5; there is no DNA to check the TCRdb D call of TRBD1. The CDR3 extends over 13 amino acids. CDR3 in amino acids: CASSNRGLQPQHF.

The chain couples TRBV12-3 or TRBV12-4 to TRBJ1-6. The CDR3 extends over 14 amino acids. CDR3 protein: CASSPNRDFPRRHF.

The chain couples TRBV9 to TRBJ1-3; TCRdb proposes TRBD1, but this gene call is untestable without DNA. The CDR3 runs 15 residues. CDR1 and CDR2 (germline): SGDLS, YYNGEE. The CDR3 region is CASSYGQGPGNTIYF.

The rearrangement uses TRBV7-2 and TRBJ2-7. The CDR3 contains 15 residues. The germline V gene encodes CDR1 SGHTA and CDR2 FQGNSA. The CDR3 reads CASSLSTRISYEQYF.

The rearrangement links TRBV14 to TRBJ1-4. The CDR3 loop spans 16 amino acids. CDR1 SGHDN and CDR2 FVKESK come from the germline V gene. Here the CDR3 reads CASSQAFPGSNEKLFF.

The chain links TRBV4-3 to TRBJ2-3; TCRdb's D call of TRBD1 is untestable without DNA. Germline CDR1 LGHNA, CDR2 YSLEER. The CDR3 runs to 15 residues. CDR3 in amino acids: CASSQGFLGADTQYF.

The chain joins TRBV30 to TRBJ2-1. Per germline, CDR1 GTSNPN and CDR2 SVGIG (reference sequence). The CDR3 extends over 11 amino acids. The CDR3 region is CAWMGYNEQFF.

The chain carries TRBV13 and TRBJ2-5; TCRdb's D gene call, TRBD1, goes unchecked for lack of DNA. CDR1 and CDR2 (germline): PRHDT, FYEKMQ (reference sequence). The CDR3 totals 12 residues. CDR3 residues: CASSSYRETQYF.

V and J are TRBV12-3 or TRBV12-4 and TRBJ2-3; the D call from TCRdb, TRBD1, cannot be confirmed without DNA. The CDR3 has 16 residues. This chain's CDR3 is CASSCPGTGGADTQYF.

The V gene is TRBV4-3, the J gene TRBJ1-5; without DNA, the TCRdb call of TRBD1 cannot be checked. The germline V gene has CDR1 LGHNA and CDR2 YSLEER. CDR3 length: 15 residues. The CDR3 reads CASSQDRQGAQPQHF.

The chain links TRBV29-1 to TRBJ2-7. This CDR3 region has 13 residues. CDR1 and CDR2 from the germline V gene are SQVTM and ANQGSEA. CDR3 in amino acids: CSVVSALGYEQYF.